The 26 T cell receptor beta chains listed next were all sequenced from one sample in a study of blood T cells in healthy people across ages. The second PCR ran about 6 to 11 cycles with a sample-barcoded 5' primer and J-beta primers. TCRdb re-called the 5' RACE reads with MiXCR, one entry per CDR3 protein. Of 1.6 million or so distinct CDR3 sequences listed, roughly a third are singletons. The sample comprised blood. The receptors originated from a woman in her 30s in good health.

This clonotype appeared a single time. A much more abundant neighbour one base away suggests this may be a read error. V usage is TRBV20-1 and J usage is TRBJ2-7, with a possible D match to TRBD2 (5 bases). The assigned J gene may be wrong: the sequence end matches TRBJ2-5 better. The length of the CDR3 is 12 residues. In germline, CDR1 is DFQATT, CDR2 SNEGSKA (reference sequence). The CDR3 here is CSAPSGSKTQYF. The CDR3 DNA reads TGCAGTGCGCCATCGGGGTCGAAGACCCAGTACTTC.

This clonotype occurred a few times. This sequence joins TRBV20-1 and TRBJ2-5; TRBD1 matches 11 bases. CDR3 length: 14 amino acids. The ends lost 3 bases at V and 11 bases at J; junction bases unmatched: 11. CDR1 DFQATT and CDR2 SNEGSKA come from the germline V gene (reference sequence). The CDR3 region has the DNA TGCAGTGCTAGTCTTCTGGGACAGGGGGGAGAGCAGTACTTC. It codes for CSASLLGQGGEQYF.

This clonotype was counted a single time. This rearrangement joins TRBV29-1 to TRBJ2-1, with D possibly TRBD1 on 6 matching bases. The V gene lost 3 bases and the J gene lost 8 bases, with 23 bases spanning the gap. Germline CDR1 reads SQVTM; CDR2 reads ANQGSEA. The CDR3 spans 16 residues. CDR3 amino acids: CSVEGARTKGGDEQFF. The CDR3 DNA sequence: TGCAGCGTTGAGGGGGCTAGGACAAAAGGTGGAGATGAGCAGTTCTTC.

In the case of this clonotype: At one end, the junction sequence differs from germline, possibly due to a read error. This rearrangement joins TRBV12-3 or TRBV12-4 to TRBJ2-1; 11 nucleotides match TRBD2. This CDR3 is built from 15 residues. The CDR3 protein is CAGSLSSGRNNEQFF. The CDR3 coding sequence is TGTGCCGGCAGTTTGTCTAGCGGGAGGAACAATGAGCAGTTCTTC.

The chain couples TRBV6-5 to TRBJ1-1, with D possibly matching TRBD1 (5 bases). Germline loops: CDR1 MNHEY, CDR2 SVGAGI. The V gene lost 6 bases and the J gene lost 8 bases, with 16 bases spanning the gap. This CDR3 comprises 13 residues. The CDR3: CASSHPEGQEAFF. The CDR3 nucleotides are TGTGCCAGCAGCCACCCGGAGGGGCAAGAAGCTTTCTTT.

Remarks on this clonotype: Possible read error: a much larger clone is one base away. The CDR3: CASRGGPYGYTF. CDR3 DNA: TGTGCCAGCAGGGGGGGACCCTATGGCTACACCTTC. The V and J genes are TRBV2 and TRBJ1-2; TRBD1 is a possible D gene (5 bases). Germline CDR1 SNHLY, CDR2 FYNNEI. The CDR3 is 12 amino acids. The ends were cut back, 6 bases at V and 4 bases at J, with 9 bases in the middle.

The chain couples TRBV29-1 to TRBJ2-1; D uncertain. CDR3 length equals 11 residues. CDR1 SQVTM and CDR2 ANQGSEA come from the germline V gene. V was shortened by 6 bases and J by 12 bases, with 15 bases between the two germline ends. In DNA form, the CDR3 reads TGCAGCGTGCCCTTTTGGGATGGGCAGTTCTTC. This sequence encodes CSVPFWDGQFF.

The V and J genes are TRBV4-1 and TRBJ2-7, with TRBD2 matching 9 bases. Unmatched junction bases numbered 3, after V lost 2 bases and J lost 1 base. Germline CDR1 is MGHRA and CDR2 is YSYEKL. The CDR3 contains 15 residues. The CDR3 loop reads CASSQQTSGSYEQYF. As DNA, the CDR3 is TGCGCCAGCAGCCAACAGACTAGCGGTTCCTACGAGCAGTACTTC.

This chain uses TRBV20-1 with TRBJ2-3; 16 bases are a match to TRBD2. V was pared by 2 bases and J by 1 base, with 6 bases of the junction left unmatched. This CDR3 contains 18 residues. Germline loops: CDR1 DFQATT, CDR2 SNEGSKA (reference sequence). The CDR3 sequence is CSARTGTSGRGGTDTQYF. CDR3 DNA sequence: TGCAGTGCTAGAACCGGGACTAGCGGGAGGGGAGGCACAGATACGCAGTATTTT.

V gene TRBV3-1 combines with J gene TRBJ1-2; 9 bases are shared with TRBD1. The length of the CDR3 is 14 residues. CDR1 and CDR2 from the germline V gene are LGHDT and YNNKEL (reference sequence). Trimming removed 4 bases from V and 7 bases from J; junction bases left unmatched: 7. CDR3 protein: CASSPGQGMRGYTF. The CDR3 region has the DNA TGTGCCAGCAGCCCCGGACAGGGGATGCGTGGCTACACCTTC. The complete variable domain, with remaining parts taken from reference TRBV3-1 and TRBJ1-2, reads DTAVSQTPKYLVTQMGNDKSIKCEQNLGHDTMYWYKQDSKKFLKIMFSYNNKELIINETVPNRFSPKSPDKAHLNLHINSLELGDSAVYFCASSPGQGMRGYTFGSGTRLTVV.

V gene TRBV12-3 or TRBV12-4 combines with J gene TRBJ1-5; TRBD1 is a possible D gene (5 bases). The ends were cut back, 5 bases at V and 3 bases at J, with 11 bases in the middle. This CDR3 has 14 residues. CDR3 sequence reads: CASSTQGLNQPQHF. In DNA form, the CDR3 reads TGTGCCAGCAGTACCCAGGGACTCAATCAGCCCCAGCATTTT.

In DNA form, the CDR3 reads TGCAGTGCTGGACGCGTGGGTATGGAGACCCAGTACTTC. It is translated as CSAGRVGMETQYF. The chain joins TRBV20-1 to TRBJ2-5, with unresolved D. Per the germline V gene, CDR1 is DFQATT and CDR2 is SNEGSKA (reference sequence). The ends were cut back, 5 bases at V and 5 bases at J, with 15 bases in the middle. This CDR3 spans 13 amino acids.

CDR3 in DNA: TGTGCCAGTAGTATCCCGGGACTAGCGGAGACCCAGTACTTC. It yields the protein CASSIPGLAETQYF. The chain uses TRBV19 and TRBJ2-5, with 10 nucleotides matching TRBD2. Germline CDR1 and CDR2: LNHDA and SQIVND (reference sequence). V lost 3 bases to trimming and J lost 5 bases; unmatched junction nucleotides: 3. CDR3 length: 14 amino acids.

The chain couples TRBV5-1 to TRBJ2-3, with 13 bases that match TRBD2. V was pared by 5 bases and J by 4 bases, with 7 bases of the junction left unmatched. The CDR3 is 16 residues long. CDR1 is SGHRS and CDR2 is YFSETQ in the germline V gene. This chain's CDR3 is CASSRLAGGGADTQYF. CDR3 nucleotides: TGCGCCAGCAGTAGACTAGCGGGAGGTGGGGCAGATACGCAGTATTTT.

This chain connects TRBV29-1 to TRBJ2-5; 8 nucleotides line up with TRBD1. The junction had 4 bases not matched to a gene; V was cut back by 5 bases and J by 5 bases. The CDR3 sequence is 12 residues long. Germline loops: CDR1 SQVTM, CDR2 ANQGSEA. The CDR3 DNA reads TGCAGCGTTCAGGGGGCCCCGGAGACCCAGTACTTC. Translation gives CSVQGAPETQYF.

The J gene is TRBJ2-1, the V gene TRBV20-1; 13 nucleotides agree with TRBD2. The ends lost 0 bases at V and 4 bases at J; junction bases unmatched: 6. The CDR3 extends over 17 amino acids. The germline gives CDR1 DFQATT, CDR2 SNEGSKA (reference sequence). The CDR3 loop is CSARDLTSGGIYNEQFF. CDR3 coding DNA: TGCAGTGCTAGAGATTTGACTAGCGGGGGGATATACAATGAGCAGTTCTTC.

This sequence joins TRBV29-1 and TRBJ1-2; D may be TRBD1 (5 bases). The CDR3 is 14 residues long. Trimming stripped 5 bases from V and 4 bases from J, with 17 bases between. CDR1 is SQVTM, CDR2 ANQGSEA, per germline. CDR3 region: CSVTTGVGVYGYTF. CDR3 nucleotide sequence: TGCAGCGTTACTACGGGGGTGGGTGTCTATGGCTACACCTTC.

Concerning this clonotype itself: This may arise from a read error, as a much more abundant clone is one base away. This CDR3 reads CASSSDRPYTTYGQYF. CDR3 nucleotides: TGTGCCAGCAGCTCGGACAGGCCCTACACTACTTACGGGCAGTACTTC. This chain uses TRBV11-2 with TRBJ2-7; 7 bases match TRBD1. The CDR3 is 16 residues long. Germline V CDR1 and CDR2: SGHAT, FQNNGV.

The chain is built from TRBV7-6 and TRBJ2-3; 11 nucleotides agree with TRBD2. Losses at the gene ends were 1 base for V and 5 bases for J; bases not matched to a gene: 5. CDR3 length equals 16 residues. Germline loops: CDR1 SGHVS, CDR2 FNYEAQ. The CDR3 bases are TGTGCCAGCAGCTTAGGGGTAGCGGGGGGGCAAGATACGCAGTATTTT. It codes for CASSLGVAGGQDTQYF.

The chain is built from TRBV2 and TRBJ2-5, with TRBD2 matching 14 bases. The CDR3 loop spans 16 amino acids. Trimming removed 4 bases from V and 5 bases from J; junction bases left unmatched: 6. Germline lookup yields CDR1 SNHLY and CDR2 FYNNEI. The CDR3 bases are TGTGCCAGCAGTGGCAGACTAGCGGGGGGGCCGGAGACCCAGTACTTC. Its protein is CASSGRLAGGPETQYF.

This clonotype was picked up a small number of times. The chain employs TRBV28 and TRBJ2-7; a possible D gene is TRBD2 (7 bases). The J call may be incorrect, as the DNA end agrees better with TRBJ2-5. The CDR3 has 16 residues. Germline lookup yields CDR1 MDHEN and CDR2 SYDVKM. The DNA for the CDR3 is TGTGCCAGCAGCCTAGAGGGGGGAGGGCGGTTTGAGACCCAGTACTTC. Protein: CASSLEGGGRFETQYF.

This clonotype occurred a few times. The chain is built from TRBV18 and TRBJ2-3; possibly TRBD1 for D (6 bases). Germline V gene data show CDR1 as KGHSH and CDR2 as LQKENI. This CDR3 has 16 amino acids. Trimming took 6 bases from V and 0 from J, leaving 16 bases between them. CDR3 DNA: TGTGCCAGCTCCCTCAAGCAGGGGCTTAGCACAGATACGCAGTATTTT. As protein: CASSLKQGLSTDTQYF.

In this sample, this clonotype turned up a few times. The chain has TRBV20-1 and TRBJ2-5; D is unresolved. From germline, CDR1 is DFQATT and CDR2 SNEGSKA (reference sequence). The CDR3 runs 13 residues. With 3 bases removed from V and 4 bases from J, the gap between germline ends came to 12 bases. The CDR3 protein is CSASPSVGETQYF. The DNA of the CDR3 is TGCAGTGCTAGCCCCTCCGTAGGAGAGACCCAGTACTTC.

This clonotype showed up just a few times. This chain joins TRBV2 and TRBJ1-2, with D uncertain. Germline CDR1 SNHLY, CDR2 FYNNEI. Trimming took 6 bases from V and 2 from J, leaving 10 bases between them. The CDR3 runs 13 residues. In DNA form, the CDR3 reads TGTGCCAGCAGGGGAGTTCCAAACTATGGCTACACCTTC. It codes for CASRGVPNYGYTF.

The V and J genes are TRBV5-1 and TRBJ2-3, with TRBD2 as a possible D gene (5 bases). This CDR3 comprises 16 residues. Trimming pared 0 bases from V and 2 bases from J, leaving 13 bases between. Germline CDR1 and CDR2: SGHRS and YFSETQ. In nucleotides, the CDR3 is TGCGCCAGCAGCTTGGATATGGCGGGTGCCACAGATACGCAGTATTTT. Protein product: CASSLDMAGATDTQYF.

The genes are TRBV27 and TRBJ1-5, with D possibly being TRBD1 (6 bases). The V and J ends lost 5 bases and 0 bases respectively, with 11 bases between them. Germline V gene data show CDR1 as MNHEY and CDR2 as SMNVEV (reference sequence). The CDR3 is 15 residues long. The CDR3 reads CASSQGLGSNQPQHF. The CDR3 region has the DNA TGTGCCAGCAGTCAGGGGTTAGGTAGCAATCAGCCCCAGCATTTT.